These T cell receptor beta chains were read from a single sample in a study of cytomegalovirus exposure and HLA in healthy donors. TCRdb's copy holds only in-frame clones and misses some; the assay was immunoSEQ multiplex PCR. The sample comprises 150,000 to 200,000 clones, 70% to 90% of which are singletons, and about 2% rests with the top ten. The source material was PBMCs. These receptors were obtained from a woman between 45 and 65 years old in good health and CMV-seronegative. The CDR3 runs from the conserved cysteine through the conserved F or W. The order of the fields is V gene, CDR3 length, clone size, D gene, J gene, CDR3 protein, CDR3 DNA. D genes are given only for firm matches. The size of a clone is reported for some rows only, either as once, few or many, or as a class for expanded clones.

TRBV14	15	.	.	TRBJ1-4	CASSLAGTRNEKLFF	TGTGCCAGCAGCCTCGCCGGGACAAGGAATGAAAAACTGTTTTTT
TRBV28	14	.	TRBD1	TRBJ2-6	CASSRQGRANVLTF	TGTGCCAGCAGCCGACAGGGACGGGCCAACGTCCTGACTTTC
TRBV4-1	17	.	.	TRBJ2-2	CASSQVQLDRSTGELFF	TGCGCCAGCAGCCAAGTGCAACTAGACAGGTCCACCGGGGAGCTGTTTTTT
TRBV11-3	16	.	TRBD2	TRBJ2-1	CASSLDGGRAYNEQFF	TGTGCCAGCAGCTTAGATGGGGGGAGGGCCTACAATGAGCAGTTCTTC
TRBV5-4	15	.	TRBD2	TRBJ2-7	CASSLDVSGNNEQYF	TGTGCCAGCAGCTTGGATGTTAGCGGGAACAACGAGCAGTACTTC
TRBV28	18	.	.	TRBJ2-6	CASSFWSELLSGANVLTF	TGTGCCAGCAGTTTTTGGTCGGAACTACTCTCTGGGGCCAACGTCCTGACTTTC
TRBV28	13	.	.	TRBJ1-5	CASKTGSNQPQHF	TGTGCCAGCAAAACGGGGAGCAATCAGCCCCAGCATTTT
TRBV4-1	15	.	.	TRBJ2-5	CASSPDWRREETQYF	TGCGCCAGCAGCCCAGACTGGAGGCGAGAAGAGACCCAGTACTTC
TRBV9	15	.	TRBD2	TRBJ2-1	CASSVRREFYNEQFF	TGTGCCAGCAGCGTAAGGCGGGAGTTTTACAATGAGCAGTTCTTC
TRBV6-4	16	once	.	TRBJ1-1	CASSEEAGRGGTEAFF	TGTGCCAGCAGTGAAGAAGCGGGGCGGGGCGGCACTGAAGCTTTCTTT
TRBV29-1	15	.	.	TRBJ1-1	CSGIGPVQGFTEAFF	TGCAGCGGGATTGGCCCCGTACAGGGATTCACTGAAGCTTTCTTT
TRBV11-3	14	.	TRBD1	TRBJ1-1	CASSYRGQGTEAFF	TGTGCCAGCAGCTACAGGGGGCAGGGCACTGAAGCTTTCTTT
TRBV6-5	15	.	TRBD1	TRBJ1-5	CASRPRQGGHQPQHF	TGTGCCAGCAGGCCAAGACAGGGTGGCCATCAGCCCCAGCATTTT
TRBV28	15	few	TRBD2	TRBJ2-1	CASREVGRVGDEQFF	TGTGCCAGCCGCGAGGTGGGGAGGGTGGGGGATGAGCAGTTCTTC
TRBV28	14	.	TRBD1	TRBJ1-2	CASSGDRVGYGYTF	TGTGCCAGCAGTGGGGACAGGGTGGGATATGGCTACACCTTC
TRBV6-5	13	.	.	TRBJ2-7	CASSPGDSYEQYF	TGTGCCAGCAGCCCAGGGGATTCCTACGAGCAGTACTTC
TRBV20-1	10	.	TRBD1	TRBJ2-7	CSVHRGNLYF	TGCAGTGTTCACAGGGGAAACTTGTACTTC
TRBV28	15	.	TRBD1	TRBJ1-5	CASSRTGGRNQPQHF	TGTGCCAGCAGCCGGACAGGGGGAAGGAATCAGCCCCAGCATTTT
TRBV7-9	15	.	TRBD2	TRBJ2-7	CASSPPGLAGVEQYF	TGTGCCAGCAGCCCTCCGGGACTAGCGGGAGTTGAGCAGTACTTC
TRBV19	13	.	.	TRBJ1-5	CASAGSGNQPQHF	TGTGCCAGTGCAGGCAGTGGCAATCAGCCCCAGCATTTT
TRBV7-3	14	.	.	TRBJ2-1	CASSPGVGYNEQFF	TGTGCCAGCAGCCCGGGAGTCGGATACAATGAGCAGTTCTTC
TRBV2	15	.	TRBD1	TRBJ2-2	CASWRGTGTTGELFF	TGTGCCAGCTGGCGGGGGACAGGGACCACCGGGGAGCTGTTTTTT
TRBV18	15	once	TRBD1	TRBJ1-5	CASSPTTGAVEPQHF	TGTGCCAGCTCACCCACGACAGGGGCGGTTGAGCCCCAGCATTTT
TRBV6-5	14	.	.	TRBJ1-2	CATGRGSTNYGYTF	TGTGCTACCGGCCGGGGAAGTACTAACTATGGCTACACCTTC
TRBV10-1	17	.	TRBD1	TRBJ2-1	CASSESVGQGNGNEQFF	TGCGCCAGCAGTGAGTCCGTAGGACAGGGCAATGGTAATGAGCAGTTCTTC
TRBV28	14	.	.	TRBJ1-2	CASSLVGPNYGYTF	TGTGCCAGCAGCCTAGTTGGTCCGAACTATGGCTACACCTTC
TRBV28	14	few	.	TRBJ2-7	CASSFIGSSYEQYF	TGTGCCAGCAGTTTTATCGGGAGCTCCTACGAGCAGTACTTC
TRBV28	17	.	.	TRBJ2-1	CASSPFSGEVTYNEQFF	TGTGCCAGCAGTCCCTTCTCCGGGGAGGTCACCTACAATGAGCAGTTCTTC
TRBV5-1	14	.	.	TRBJ1-1	CASSQGTQRTEAFF	TGCGCCAGCTCCCAGGGGACCCAGAGGACTGAAGCTTTCTTT
TRBV7-2	15	.	TRBD1	TRBJ2-7	CASSLSQGATYEQYF	TGTGCCAGCAGCTTAAGTCAGGGGGCGACCTACGAGCAGTACTTC
TRBV19	15	.	TRBD1	TRBJ2-1	CASSKGQVSYNEQFF	TGTGCCAGTAGTAAGGGACAGGTCTCCTACAATGAGCAGTTCTTC
TRBV7-9	14	.	.	TRBJ2-7	CASSLVGQPYEQYF	TGTGCCAGCAGCTTAGTGGGCCAGCCCTACGAGCAGTACTTC
TRBV7-6	11	.	.	TRBJ2-1	CASSQIHEQFF	TGTGCCAGCAGCCAAATCCATGAGCAGTTCTTC
TRBV7-2	17	.	TRBD1	TRBJ1-2	CASSLMGRGQGAGGYTF	TGTGCCAGCAGCTTAATGGGACGGGGACAGGGGGCTGGTGGCTACACCTTC
TRBV7-2	14	once	TRBD1	TRBJ1-4	CASSSRDRPEKLFF	TGTGCCAGCAGCTCCCGGGACAGACCGGAAAAACTGTTTTTT
TRBV4-1	17	.	TRBD1	TRBJ1-5	CASSQDRGLDSNQPQHF	TGCGCCAGCAGCCAAGACAGGGGGCTCGATAGCAATCAGCCCCAGCATTTT
TRBV7-9	14	.	.	TRBJ2-2	CASSLGANTGELFF	TGTGCCAGCAGCCTTGGAGCTAACACCGGGGAGCTGTTTTTT
TRBV28	14	.	TRBD1	TRBJ1-3	CASSVLGQGNTIYF	TGTGCCAGCAGTGTGCTGGGACAGGGAAACACCATATATTTT
TRBV18	14	.	.	TRBJ2-7	CASSPRRGAYEQYF	TGTGCCAGCTCACCACGAAGAGGCGCCTACGAGCAGTACTTC
TRBV28	14	.	.	TRBJ1-1	CASSLRYREGKAFF	TGTGCCAGCAGTTTGAGGTACAGGGAGGGAAAAGCTTTCTTT
TRBV11-3	17	.	TRBD2	TRBJ2-3	CASSSGTSGGIADTQYF	TGTGCCAGCAGTTCCGGGACTAGCGGGGGAATAGCGGATACGCAGTATTTT
TRBV5-4	15	.	TRBD2	TRBJ2-3	CASSFTLAGRDTQYF	TGTGCCAGCAGCTTCACCCTAGCGGGACGGGATACGCAGTATTTT
TRBV5-4	16	.	TRBD2	TRBJ2-5	CASSQRDSLMQETQYF	TGTGCCAGCAGCCAGCGGGACTCGTTAATGCAAGAGACCCAGTACTTC
TRBV7-9	19	.	TRBD1	TRBJ1-5	CASSLGVVAAGGGNQPQHF	TGTGCCAGCAGCTTAGGGGTAGTGGCGGCAGGGGGCGGCAATCAGCCCCAGCATTTT
TRBV29-1	15	.	.	TRBJ1-1	CSARWGSGGNTEAFF	TGCAGCGCCAGGTGGGGGTCGGGGGGAAACACTGAAGCTTTCTTT
TRBV19	14	.	TRBD1	TRBJ2-1	CASRRDRVDNEQFF	TGTGCCAGTAGACGGGACAGGGTCGACAATGAGCAGTTCTTC
TRBV6-6	15	.	TRBD2	TRBJ2-1	CASTLSAGGRSEQFF	TGTGCCAGCACCTTAAGTGCGGGAGGTCGGAGTGAGCAGTTCTTC
TRBV6-6	13	.	.	TRBJ1-1	CASSLDRNTEAFF	TGTGCCAGCAGTCTCGACAGAAACACTGAAGCTTTCTTT